This passage covers 30 T cell receptor beta chains from one sample sequenced in a study of cytomegalovirus exposure and HLA in healthy donors. This table comes from immunoSEQ multiplex PCR, and its TCRdb copy is limited to in-frame clones, with some not included. The sample yields about 130,000 clones, about nine tenths seen once. Material: PBMCs. The receptors come from a man aged 25 to 45 in good health and CMV-seronegative.

This chain connects TRBV2 to TRBJ1-2, with D tentatively TRBD1 (5 bases). Germline lookup yields CDR1 SNHLY and CDR2 FYNNEI. V was cut by 4 bases and J by 6 bases, with 15 bases left in between. This CDR3 has 14 residues. The CDR3 loop is CASSVAGRLNGYTF. In DNA, the CDR3 is TGTGCCAGCAGTGTGGCAGGGCGATTGAATGGCTACACCTTC.

This clone was seen once. The chain is built from TRBV6-5 and TRBJ2-2; possible D gene TRBD2, 7 bases. Trimming left V 0 bases short and J 7 bases short, with 15 bases between. Germline loops: CDR1 MNHEY, CDR2 SVGAGI. The CDR3 is 16 residues long. CDR3 sequence reads: CASSYSGGPHGGELFF. CDR3 sequence (DNA): TGTGCCAGCAGTTACTCCGGGGGGCCCCACGGCGGGGAGCTGTTTTTT.

The J gene is TRBJ2-7, the V gene TRBV18; 11 positions match TRBD2. V dropped 3 bases and J dropped 4; count of bases not matched to a gene: 11. Germline assignment: CDR1 KGHSH and CDR2 LQKENI. The CDR3 has 17 amino acids. The CDR3 coding sequence is TGTGCCAGCTCACCCCGCCTTAGCGGGGGGGCCTTATACGAGCAGTACTTC. This gives the protein CASSPRLSGGALYEQYF.

The rearrangement uses TRBV14 and TRBJ2-1, with D perhaps matching TRBD1 (6 bases). The germline CDR1 and CDR2 sequences are SGHDN and FVKESK. Trimming stripped 4 bases from V and 0 bases from J, with 22 bases between. This CDR3 is built from 19 residues. The CDR3 bases are TGTGCCAGCAGCCCCCGGGGTTTGGACAGCCTGAGCTCCTACAATGAGCAGTTCTTC. Its protein product is CASSPRGLDSLSSYNEQFF.

The chain combines TRBV6-5 with TRBJ2-7; a possible D gene is TRBD1 (5 bases). V gave up 8 bases and J gave up 2 bases, with 13 bases separating them. This CDR3 is built from 13 residues. Germline V gene lookup returns CDR1 MNHEY and CDR2 SVGAGI. DNA for the CDR3: TGTGCCAGCCGTGGGGCTCTTACCTACGAGCAGTACTTC. This encodes CASRGALTYEQYF.

This sequence joins TRBV5-1 and TRBJ1-4, with 8 bases matching TRBD1. CDR3 length equals 14 residues. V was clipped by 4 bases and J by 8 bases; unmatched bases: 7. Per the germline V gene, CDR1 is SGHRS and CDR2 is YFSETQ. The CDR3 loop is CASSEGDRREKLFF. CDR3 bases: TGCGCCAGCAGCGAGGGGGACAGGCGCGAAAAACTGTTTTTT. Full variable domain (outside the CDR3, taken from reference TRBV5-1 and TRBJ1-4): KAGVTQTPRYLIKTRGQQVTLSCSPISGHRSVSWYQQTPGQGLQFLFEYFSETQRNKGNFPGRFSGRQFSNSRSEMNVSTLELGDSALYLCASSEGDRREKLFFGSGTQLSVL.

This clone was detected a few times. Likely a read error: the CDR3 ends without its conserved phenylalanine or tryptophan. It is unclear where the CDR3 begins or ends on the DNA, so no DNA is shown, and the CDR3 is as TCRdb lists it. This rearrangement joins TRBV28 to TRBJ1-2; the table's D gene call, TRBD1, was not cross checked with the DNA. The germline V gene has CDR1 MDHEN and CDR2 SYDVKM. Both ends counted, the CDR3 spans 13 residues. The CDR3 sequence: CASSAGQGVPPSL.

V gene TRBV2 combines with J gene TRBJ2-7; possibly TRBD1 for D (6 bases). This CDR3 comprises 16 residues. Trimming shortened V by 0 bases and J by 5 bases, and 17 bases separated the two germline ends. CDR1 SNHLY and CDR2 FYNNEI come from the germline V gene. The CDR3 DNA sequence: TGTGCCAGCAGTGAAGCGTGGTCAGGGGCTTCAAACGAGCAGTACTTC. It specifies CASSEAWSGASNEQYF.

The rearrangement links TRBV6-4 to TRBJ1-1; no clear D. The ends were cut back, 5 bases at V and 0 bases at J, with 7 bases in the middle. This CDR3 is built from 13 residues. The germline gives CDR1 MRHNA, CDR2 SNTAGT. This chain's CDR3 is CASSLYMNTEAFF. Here the CDR3 DNA reads TGTGCCAGCAGTTTGTATATGAACACTGAAGCTTTCTTT.

V gene TRBV19 combines with J gene TRBJ1-4, with TRBD1 identical over 11 bases. J lost 3 bases, V lost 2 bases, and 5 bases had no gene match. The CDR3 runs to 17 residues. The germline V gene has CDR1 LNHDA and CDR2 SQIVND (reference sequence). The CDR3 is CASSIQGQGASNEKLFF. The CDR3 DNA reads as TGTGCCAGTAGTATACAAGGACAGGGGGCCTCTAATGAAAAACTGTTTTTT.

The chain carries TRBV4-1 and TRBJ1-5, with a possible D match to TRBD1 (5 bases). The CDR3 runs to 18 residues. Trimming pared 1 base from V and 2 bases from J, leaving 18 bases between. Germline V gene sequence: CDR1 MGHRA, CDR2 YSYEKL. The CDR3 loop is CASSQVSGRPVRNQPQHF. DNA for the CDR3: TGCGCCAGCAGCCAAGTGTCAGGGCGGCCTGTCCGCAATCAGCCCCAGCATTTT.

This sequence joins TRBV7-3 and TRBJ1-1, with unresolved D. Germline CDR1 reads SGHTA; CDR2 reads FQGTGA. V lost 5 bases and J 1 base, leaving 8 bases between the germline ends. This CDR3 is built from 13 residues. DNA for the CDR3: TGTGCCAGCAGCCTATTACCGAACACTGAAGCTTTCTTT. This codes for CASSLLPNTEAFF.

This chain links TRBV19 with TRBJ2-3; 7 nucleotides align to TRBD2. Germline lookup yields CDR1 LNHDA and CDR2 SQIVND (reference sequence). J was trimmed by 6 bases and V by 5 bases; bases with no gene match: 8. CDR3 length: 14 residues. CDR3 amino acids: CASSYSGGTDTQYF. CDR3 sequence (DNA): TGTGCCAGTAGTTATTCGGGGGGTACGGATACGCAGTATTTT.

The chain links TRBV5-6 to TRBJ2-5, with D possibly TRBD2 on 6 matching bases. V shed 4 bases and J shed 1 base, with 17 bases lying between them. This CDR3 has 16 residues. Germline values: CDR1 SGHDT, CDR2 YYEEEE. The DNA of the CDR3 is TGTGCCAGCAGCGGGAAGGTTGGGGGGTTCCAAGAGACCCAGTACTTC. It yields the protein CASSGKVGGFQETQYF. Using reference TRBV5-6 and TRBJ2-5 for the parts outside the CDR3, the full variable domain is DAGVTQSPTHLIKTRGQQVTLRCSPKSGHDTVSWYQQALGQGPQFIFQYYEEEERQRGNFPDRFSGHQFPNYSSELNVNALLLGDSALYLCASSGKVGGFQETQYFGPGTRLLVL.

V and J are TRBV7-9 and TRBJ2-7; TRBD1 is a possible D gene (5 bases). Germline loops: CDR1 SEHNR, CDR2 FQNEAQ (reference sequence). The CDR3 contains 13 residues. The V and J ends lost 5 bases and 3 bases respectively, with 11 bases between them. In DNA form, the CDR3 reads TGTGCCAGCAGCCCTCAGGGAAACTACGAGCAGTACTTC. This codes for CASSPQGNYEQYF.

The CDR3 DNA reads as TGCGCCAGCAGTGAGTCGGGCAGGGGACCGTATGGCTACACCTTC. Its translation is CASSESGRGPYGYTF. The chain couples TRBV10-2 to TRBJ1-2; D possibly corresponds to TRBD1 (6 bases). The CDR3 has 15 amino acids. Germline CDR1 WSHSY, CDR2 SAAADI. V was shortened by 0 bases and J by 5 bases, with 13 bases between the two germline ends.

The chain uses TRBV7-7 and TRBJ2-5, with D perhaps TRBD1 (7 bases). Germline V lookup: CDR1 SSHAT, CDR2 FNYEAQ (reference sequence). The CDR3 spans 14 residues. V lost 5 bases to trimming and J lost 1 base, with 11 bases between them. Here the CDR3 reads CASSRGTAQETQYF. The CDR3 DNA is TGTGCCAGCAGCCGCGGGACAGCCCAAGAGACCCAGTACTTC.

The chain has TRBV6-5 and TRBJ1-1, with D possibly being TRBD1 (6 bases). Germline V gene data show CDR1 as MNHEY and CDR2 as SVGAGI. V lost 6 bases and J 11 bases, leaving 13 bases between the germline ends. The CDR3 totals 11 residues. CDR3 DNA: TGTGCCAGCAGGTCAACAGGGAAGGCTTTCTTT. Translating it yields CASRSTGKAFF.

This chain uses TRBV7-2 with TRBJ2-7, with D possibly TRBD1 on 5 matching bases. The germline gives CDR1 SGHTA, CDR2 FQGNSA. The CDR3 has 12 amino acids. Between the trimmed V and J ends, which lost 5 bases and 5 bases, there was a span of 10 bases. The CDR3: CASSPGPDEQYF. CDR3 bases: TGTGCCAGCAGCCCAGGGCCGGACGAGCAGTACTTC.

The chain is built from TRBV28 and TRBJ1-2, with D maybe TRBD1 (5 bases). Per germline, CDR1 MDHEN and CDR2 SYDVKM. CDR3 length: 15 residues. V was cut by 5 bases and J by 7 bases, with 20 bases left in between. The CDR3 sequence is CASSQGAEILRGYTF. DNA for the CDR3: TGTGCCAGCAGTCAGGGCGCCGAAATCTTGCGTGGCTACACCTTC.

The rearrangement links TRBV7-2 to TRBJ2-7, with 7 bases fitting TRBD1. This CDR3 has 14 amino acids. J was trimmed by 4 bases and V by 0 bases; bases with no gene match: 3. From germline, CDR1 is SGHTA and CDR2 FQGNSA. The CDR3 spells CASSLAGGGYEQYF. CDR3 coding DNA: TGTGCCAGCAGCTTAGCAGGGGGCGGTTACGAGCAGTACTTC. Variable domain in full (rest from reference TRBV7-2 and TRBJ2-7): GAGVSQSPSNKVTEKGKDVELRCDPISGHTALYWYRQSLGQGLEFLIYFQGNSAPDKSGLPSDRFSAERTGGSVSTLTIQRTQQEDSAVYLCASSLAGGGYEQYFGPGTRLTVT.

The chain combines TRBV4-2 with TRBJ2-2; D gene ambiguous. V was pared by 2 bases and J by 6 bases, with 13 bases between. The CDR3 length is 15 residues. Germline-derived CDR1 and CDR2 are LGHNA and YNFKEQ. CDR3 region: CASSQIPADSGELFF. The DNA for the CDR3 is TGTGCCAGCAGCCAAATCCCCGCCGACTCCGGGGAGCTGTTTTTT.

The chain couples TRBV28 to TRBJ1-1; D is uncertain. The germline V and J ends were trimmed by 5 bases and 8 bases, with 12 bases remaining between them. This CDR3 is 12 amino acids long. The V gene's germline CDR1 is MDHEN and CDR2 SYDVKM. CDR3: CASSRAGVEAFF. For the CDR3, the DNA is TGTGCCAGCAGTAGGGCCGGGGTAGAAGCTTTCTTT.

The CDR3 loop reads CASSLGSNQPQHF. The CDR3 nucleotides are TGCGCCAGCAGCCTCGGGAGCAATCAGCCCCAGCATTTT. The chain combines TRBV4-1 with TRBJ1-5, with D unresolved. The V gene lost 4 bases and the J gene lost 1 base, with 5 bases spanning the gap. The V gene's germline CDR1 is MGHRA and CDR2 YSYEKL. This CDR3 comprises 13 residues.

The V and J genes are TRBV5-4 and TRBJ1-2, with 10 bases fitting TRBD1. Germline assignment: CDR1 SGHNT and CDR2 YYREEE (reference sequence). CDR3 length: 15 residues. J lost 7 bases, V lost 2 bases, and 8 bases had no gene match. The CDR3 protein is CASSFGRQGATGYTF. DNA for the CDR3: TGTGCCAGCAGCTTTGGCCGACAGGGGGCCACTGGCTACACCTTC.

This clone showed up just once. This sequence joins TRBV7-2 and TRBJ2-7; 10 nucleotides align to TRBD1. Germline V gene sequence: CDR1 SGHTA, CDR2 FQGNSA. The CDR3 is 17 residues long. After removal of 5 bases from V and 1 base from J, the junction contained 11 bases not matched to a gene. CDR3 residues: CASSPLNVGQGSYEQYF. Written as DNA, the CDR3 is TGTGCCAGCAGCCCCCTAAATGTGGGACAGGGGTCCTACGAGCAGTACTTC.

This clone came up once. The V call is TRBV10-2, the J call TRBJ1-1, with a weak D call TRBD1 (5 bases). The CDR3 spans 15 residues. V was cut by 6 bases and J by 1 base, with 15 bases left in between. In germline, CDR1 is WSHSY, CDR2 SAAADI. The CDR3: CASRGWEGTNTEAFF. The CDR3 DNA sequence: TGCGCCAGCAGAGGCTGGGAGGGGACGAACACTGAAGCTTTCTTT.

This chain joins TRBV13 and TRBJ2-3; 7 bases line up with TRBD1. The junction had 14 bases not matched to a gene; V was cut back by 5 bases and J by 6 bases. Germline CDR1 is PRHDT and CDR2 is FYEKMQ (reference sequence). The CDR3 consists of 16 residues. The CDR3 here is CASSEQGTLGQDTQYF. CDR3 in DNA: TGTGCCAGCAGCGAACAGGGGACGTTAGGGCAGGATACGCAGTATTTT.

CDR3 sequence reads: CASSLPRGRTEAFF. DNA for the CDR3: TGTGCCAGCAGTTTACCCAGGGGGCGCACTGAAGCTTTCTTT. The V call is TRBV28, the J call TRBJ1-1, with TRBD1 matching over 8 bases. CDR1 MDHEN and CDR2 SYDVKM come from the germline V gene. This CDR3 is 14 amino acids long. With V trimmed by 2 bases and J by 4 bases, 3 bases remained unmatched.

The V call is TRBV19, the J call TRBJ1-4; 7 bases match TRBD1. The ends lost 0 bases at V and 8 bases at J; junction bases unmatched: 15. This CDR3 has 18 amino acids. CDR1 is LNHDA, CDR2 SQIVND, per germline (reference sequence). The CDR3 DNA reads as TGTGCCAGTAGTATAGATCAGACAGGGATCGCCCGAGCGGAAAAACTGTTTTTT. Its protein product is CASSIDQTGIARAEKLFF.